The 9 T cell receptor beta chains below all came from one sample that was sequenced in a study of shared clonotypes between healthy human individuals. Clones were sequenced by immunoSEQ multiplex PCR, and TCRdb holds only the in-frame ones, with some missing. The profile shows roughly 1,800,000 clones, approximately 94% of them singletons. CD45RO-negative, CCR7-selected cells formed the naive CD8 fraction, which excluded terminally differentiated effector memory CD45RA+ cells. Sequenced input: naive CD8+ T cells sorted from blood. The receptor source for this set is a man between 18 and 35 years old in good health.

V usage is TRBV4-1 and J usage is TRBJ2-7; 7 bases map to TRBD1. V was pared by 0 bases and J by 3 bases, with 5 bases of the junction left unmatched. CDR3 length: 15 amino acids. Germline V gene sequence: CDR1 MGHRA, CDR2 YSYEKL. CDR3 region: CASSQERQGVYEQYF. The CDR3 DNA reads TGCGCCAGCAGCCAAGAAAGACAGGGAGTCTACGAGCAGTACTTC.

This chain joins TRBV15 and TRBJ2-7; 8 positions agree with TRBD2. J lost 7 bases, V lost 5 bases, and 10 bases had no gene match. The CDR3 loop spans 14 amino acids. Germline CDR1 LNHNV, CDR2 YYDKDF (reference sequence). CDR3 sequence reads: CATSPGGESWEQYF. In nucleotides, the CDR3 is TGTGCCACCAGCCCGGGGGGGGAATCTTGGGAGCAGTACTTC. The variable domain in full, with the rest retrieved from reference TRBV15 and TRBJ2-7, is DAMVIQNPRYQVTQFGKPVTLSCSQTLNHNVMYWYQQKSSQAPKLLFHYYDKDFNNEADTPDNFQSRRPNTSFCFLDIRSPGLGDTAMYLCATSPGGESWEQYFGPGTRLTVT.

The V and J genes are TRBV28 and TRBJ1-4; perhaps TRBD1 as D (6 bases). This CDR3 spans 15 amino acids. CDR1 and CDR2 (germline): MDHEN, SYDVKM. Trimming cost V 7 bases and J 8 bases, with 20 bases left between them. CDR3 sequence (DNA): TGTGCCAGCACCGACGGTGGGGGGCTGGGGGAAAAACTGTTTTTT. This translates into CASTDGGGLGEKLFF.

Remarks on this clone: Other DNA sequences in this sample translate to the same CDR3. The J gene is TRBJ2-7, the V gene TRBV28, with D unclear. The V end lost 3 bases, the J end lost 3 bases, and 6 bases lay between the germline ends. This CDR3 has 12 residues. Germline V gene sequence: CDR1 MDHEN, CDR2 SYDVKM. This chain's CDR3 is CASSFPGYEQYF. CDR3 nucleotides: TGTGCCAGCAGTTTTCCGGGCTACGAGCAGTACTTC. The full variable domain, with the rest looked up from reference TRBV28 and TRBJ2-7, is DVKVTQSSRYLVKRTGEKVFLECVQDMDHENMFWYRQDPGLGLRLIYFSYDVKMKEKGDIPEGYSVSREKKERFSLILESASTNQTSMYLCASSFPGYEQYFGPGTRLTVT.

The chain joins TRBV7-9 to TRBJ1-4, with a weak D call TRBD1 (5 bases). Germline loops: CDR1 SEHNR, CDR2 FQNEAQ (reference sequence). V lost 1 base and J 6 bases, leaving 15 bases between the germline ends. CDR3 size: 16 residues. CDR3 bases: TGTGCCAGCAGCTTAGATTCCGGGACCCCTCATGAAAAACTGTTTTTT. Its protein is CASSLDSGTPHEKLFF.

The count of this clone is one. In nucleotides, the CDR3 is TGTGCCAGCAGCTCCAGCGGGGTACGCTACGAGCAGTACTTC. This gives the protein CASSSSGVRYEQYF. This rearrangement joins TRBV7-9 to TRBJ2-7; 7 bases align to TRBD2. In germline, CDR1 is SEHNR, CDR2 FQNEAQ (reference sequence). The CDR3 spans 14 residues. V shed 4 bases, J shed 3 bases, and the junction held 6 bases outside the gene matches. The full variable domain, with the rest looked up from reference TRBV7-9 and TRBJ2-7, is DTGVSQNPRHKITKRGQNVTFRCDPISEHNRLYWYRQTLGQGPEFLTYFQNEAQLEKSRLLSDRFSAERPKGSFSTLEIQRTEQGDSAMYLCASSSSGVRYEQYFGPGTRLTVT.

The CDR3 spells CASSFSGLAGDSYEQYF. The CDR3 coding sequence is TGTGCCAGCAGCTTCTCCGGACTAGCGGGGGACTCCTACGAGCAGTACTTC. The V and J genes are TRBV13 and TRBJ2-7; TRBD2 agrees at 13 bases. CDR1 is PRHDT and CDR2 is FYEKMQ in the germline V gene (reference sequence). The CDR3 covers 17 residues. After removal of 3 bases from V and 0 bases from J, the junction contained 5 bases not matched to a gene.

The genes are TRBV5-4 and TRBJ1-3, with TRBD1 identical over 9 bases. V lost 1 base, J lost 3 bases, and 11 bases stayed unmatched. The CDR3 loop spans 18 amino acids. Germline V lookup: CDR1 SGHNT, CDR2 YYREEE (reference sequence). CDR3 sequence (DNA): TGTGCCAGCAGCTTGTTGGGACAGGGTGGAGCCGATGGAAACACCATATATTTT. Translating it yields CASSLLGQGGADGNTIYF. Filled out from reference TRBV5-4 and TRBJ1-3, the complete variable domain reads ETGVTQSPTHLIKTRGQQVTLRCSSQSGHNTVSWYQQALGQGPQFIFQYYREEENGRGNFPPRFSGLQFPNYSSELNVNALELDDSALYLCASSLLGQGGADGNTIYFGEGSWLTVV.

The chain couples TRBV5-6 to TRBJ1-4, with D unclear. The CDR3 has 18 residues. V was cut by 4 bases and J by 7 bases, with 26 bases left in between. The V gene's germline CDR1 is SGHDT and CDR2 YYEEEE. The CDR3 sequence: CASSPMVWRAGDGEKLFF. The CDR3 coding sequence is TGTGCCAGCAGCCCTATGGTCTGGAGGGCCGGAGACGGTGAAAAACTGTTTTTT.